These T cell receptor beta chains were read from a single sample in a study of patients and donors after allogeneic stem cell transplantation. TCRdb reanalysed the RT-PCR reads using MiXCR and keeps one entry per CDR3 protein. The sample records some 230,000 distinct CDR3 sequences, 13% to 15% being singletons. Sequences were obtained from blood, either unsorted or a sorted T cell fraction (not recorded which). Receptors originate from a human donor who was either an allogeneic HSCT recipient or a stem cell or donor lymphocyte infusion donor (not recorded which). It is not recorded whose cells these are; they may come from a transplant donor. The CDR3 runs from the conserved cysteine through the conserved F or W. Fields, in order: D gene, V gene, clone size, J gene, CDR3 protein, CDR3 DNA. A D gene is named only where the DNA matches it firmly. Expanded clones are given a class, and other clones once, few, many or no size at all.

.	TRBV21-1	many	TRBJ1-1	CASSKELDLFRGGAEAFF	TGTGCCAGCAGCAAAGAGCTGGATCTTTTTAGGGGTGGCGCTGAAGCTTTCTTT
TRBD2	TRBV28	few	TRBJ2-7	CASSLGGGSLHEQYF	TGTGCCAGCAGTTTGGGCGGCGGGAGTTTACACGAGCAGTACTTC
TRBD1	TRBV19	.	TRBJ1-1	CASSTGQGVFTEAFF	TGTGCCAGTAGTACAGGACAGGGGGTGTTCACTGAAGCTTTCTTT
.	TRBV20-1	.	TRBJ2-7	CSARIQPRSYEQYF	TGCAGTGCTAGAATACAGCCCAGGTCCTACGAGCAGTACTTC
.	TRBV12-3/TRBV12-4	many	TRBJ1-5	CASSPTRNQPQHF	TGTGCCAGCAGCCCGACCCGGAATCAGCCCCAGCATTTT
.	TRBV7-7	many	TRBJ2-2	CASSLRPGSRTGELFF	TGTGCTAGCAGCTTACGACCGGGGAGTCGGACCGGGGAGCTGTTTTTT
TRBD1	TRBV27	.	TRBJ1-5	CASSQGAFQPQHF	TGTGCCAGCAGTCAGGGGGCATTTCAGCCCCAGCATTTT
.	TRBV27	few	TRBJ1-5	CASSGYGDQPQHF	TGTGCCAGCAGTGGGTATGGGGATCAGCCCCAGCATTTT
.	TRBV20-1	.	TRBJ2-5	CSAPPVSGQETQYF	TGCAGTGCCCCTCCTGTTAGTGGTCAAGAGACCCAGTACTTC
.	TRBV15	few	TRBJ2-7	CATSRALYSYEQYF	TGTGCCACCAGCAGAGCGCTATATTCCTACGAGCAGTACTTC
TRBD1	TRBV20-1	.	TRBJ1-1	CSARDLFQGARTEAFF	TGCAGTGCTAGAGATCTTTTCCAGGGGGCGAGGACTGAAGCTTTCTTT
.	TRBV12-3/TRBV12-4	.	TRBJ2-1	CASSLAGLPYNEQFF	TGTGCCAGCAGTTTGGCAGGCCTTCCCTACAATGAGCAGTTCTTC
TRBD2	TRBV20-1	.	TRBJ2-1	CSAGPGLASYNEQFF	TGCAGTGCGGGACCGGGACTAGCGTCTTACAATGAGCAGTTCTTC
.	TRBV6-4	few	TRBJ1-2	CASSDFGGYGYTF	TGTGCCAGCAGTGACTTTGGCGGATATGGCTACACCTTC
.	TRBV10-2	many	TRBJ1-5	CASSAGVGQPQHF	TGCGCCAGCAGTGCGGGGGTAGGTCAGCCCCAGCATTTT
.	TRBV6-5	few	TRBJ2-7	CASSSYSGAQYF	TGTGCCAGCAGTTCCTATTCAGGGGCGCAGTACTTC
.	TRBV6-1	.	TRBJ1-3	CATRGSRPGNTIYF	TGTGCCACACGGGGCTCGCGGCCTGGAAACACCATATATTTT
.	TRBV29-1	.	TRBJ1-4	CSATDGGGLFF	TGCAGCGCCACGGACGGGGGTGGACTGTTTTTT
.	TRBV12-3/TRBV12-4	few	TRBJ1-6	CASSLTSANSPLHF	TGTGCCAGCAGTTTGACGTCAGCTAATTCACCCCTCCACTTT
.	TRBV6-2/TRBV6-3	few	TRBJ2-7	CASSYRSGGRVHEQYF	TGTGCCAGCAGTTACCGTTCCGGGGGGCGTGTTCACGAGCAGTACTTC
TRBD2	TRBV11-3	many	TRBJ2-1	CASSLARLAVKQDEQFF	TGTGCCAGCAGCTTAGCTCGACTAGCGGTTAAGCAGGATGAGCAGTTCTTC
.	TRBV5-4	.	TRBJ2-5	CASSSHSQETQYF	TGTGCCAGCAGCTCGCATAGCCAAGAGACCCAGTACTTC
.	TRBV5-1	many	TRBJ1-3	CASSPGTSGNTIYF	TGTGCCAGCTCACCAGGGACCTCTGGAAACACCATATATTTT